This TCR beta chain was found in a study of T-cell reconstitution after alpha-beta-depleted transplantation in children. Study conclusions and caveats: Diversity and T-cell counts at one year after transplant derived mostly from new T cells. Reported findings indicate that, about two months after transplant, alpha-beta T cells came from several hundred expanded clones, which were derived from non-depleted graft cells.

The table lists this clonotype with many counts. No antigen is known for it. V lost 7 bases, J lost 4 bases, and 2 bases stayed unmatched. The CDR3 is made up of 13 amino acids. Per the germline V gene, CDR1 is KGHDR and CDR2 is SFDVKD. Construction of the TCRbeta library involved unique molecular identifiers. MiXCR, run by TCRdb on the PCR reads, gives a single entry per CDR3 protein. The sample has 500,000 to 750,000 distinct CDR3 sequences; 10% to 15% are singletons. The input for sequencing was PBMCs, mostly from graft donor cells, taken 360 days after TCRalphabeta/CD19-depleted stem cell transplant. The clonotype comes from a male patient younger than 18 who had a stem cell transplant for acute myeloid leukemia, so the T cells may come from the graft donor. J is TRBJ2-1 and V is TRBV24-1, with TRBD1 matching 8 bases. CDR3 amino acids: CATRQGEYNEQFF. DNA for the CDR3: TGTGCCACCAGACAGGGGGAGTACAATGAGCAGTTCTTC.